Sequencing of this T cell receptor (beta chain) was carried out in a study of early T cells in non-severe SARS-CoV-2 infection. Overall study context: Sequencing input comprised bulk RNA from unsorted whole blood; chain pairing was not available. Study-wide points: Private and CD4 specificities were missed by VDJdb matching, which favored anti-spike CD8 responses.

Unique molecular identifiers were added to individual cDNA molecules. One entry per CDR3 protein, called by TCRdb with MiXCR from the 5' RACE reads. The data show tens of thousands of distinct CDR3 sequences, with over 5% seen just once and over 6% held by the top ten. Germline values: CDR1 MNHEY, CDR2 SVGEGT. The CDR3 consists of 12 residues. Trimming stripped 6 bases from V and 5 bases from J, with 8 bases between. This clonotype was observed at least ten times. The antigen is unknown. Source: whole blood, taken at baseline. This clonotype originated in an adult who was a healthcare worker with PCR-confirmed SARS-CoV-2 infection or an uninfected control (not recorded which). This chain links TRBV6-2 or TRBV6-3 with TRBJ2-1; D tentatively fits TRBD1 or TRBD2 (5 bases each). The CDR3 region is CASSWGNNEQFF. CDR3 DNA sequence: TGTGCCAGCAGCTGGGGGAACAATGAGCAGTTCTTC.